These T cell receptor beta chains were read from a single sample in a study of cytomegalovirus exposure and HLA in healthy donors. This table comes from immunoSEQ multiplex PCR, and its TCRdb copy is limited to in-frame clones, with some not included. The sample lists roughly 80,000 clones; 85% to 95% were seen once. Sequences were obtained from PBMCs. The receptors stem from a man between 18 and 35 years old in good health and CMV-seronegative. The CDR3 runs from the conserved cysteine through the conserved F or W. D genes are given only for firm matches. Clone size is not always given. Where it is, it says once, few, many or a class for expanded clones.

D	V	size	J	DNA	CDR3
TRBD1	TRBV6-5	-	TRBJ1-2	TGTGCCAGCAGTTACTCGGGACAGGGGGCTTTTTTAGGCTACACCTTC	CASSYSGQGAFLGYTF
-	TRBV27	-	TRBJ1-2	TGTGCCAGCAGTCCCAACTCGAACTATGGCTACACCTTC	CASSPNSNYGYTF
TRBD2	TRBV11-3	-	TRBJ2-5	TGTGCCAGCAGCTTTAGCGGGAGGACCCAGTACTTC	CASSFSGRTQYF
TRBD1	TRBV11-3	-	TRBJ1-4	TGTGCCAGACCCAGGGGGCGCTGCAGAATGAAAAGAGTGTTTTTT	CARPRGRCRMKRVFF
TRBD2	TRBV7-9	-	TRBJ2-7	TGTGCCAGCAGCTTAGCGCGCGGGAGAACTTCCTACGAGCAGTACTTC	CASSLARGRTSYEQYF
-	TRBV5-4	-	TRBJ2-1	TGTGCCAGCAGCTTGGAACTGAGCTCCTACAATGAGCAGTTCTTC	CASSLELSSYNEQFF
-	TRBV10-1	-	TRBJ2-7	TGCGCCAGCAGTGAACCAGGGAACTACGAGCAGTACTTC	CASSEPGNYEQYF
-	TRBV7-2	-	TRBJ1-3	TGTGCCAGCAGCTCATTGGGAGGGCTTGGAAACACCATATATTTT	CASSSLGGLGNTIYF
-	TRBV11-3	-	TRBJ1-1	TGTGCCAGCAGCTTTGGGGGCCTGAACACTGAAGCTTTCTTT	CASSFGGLNTEAFF
TRBD1	TRBV9	-	TRBJ1-2	TGTGCCAGCAGCGTAGAGGGACAGGGGTATGGCTACACCTTC	CASSVEGQGYGYTF
-	TRBV14	-	TRBJ1-2	TGTGCCAGCAGCCAAGTGGGGCAGCCCCACTATGGCTACACCTTC	CASSQVGQPHYGYTF
TRBD2	TRBV5-1	-	TRBJ2-2	TGCGCCAGCAGCTTGGGACTAGCGGGAGCGGGCACCGGGGAGCTGTTTTTT	CASSLGLAGAGTGELFF
TRBD1	TRBV4-1	-	TRBJ1-1	TGCGCCAGCAGCCAAGTCCGACTCCTCGGGACAGGGTTGCCGAACACTGAAGCTTTCTTT	CASSQVRLLGTGLPNTEAFF
TRBD1	TRBV11-2	-	TRBJ2-2	TGTGCCAGCAGCTCTAACAGGGGTAGAGGCACCGGGGAGCTGTTTTTT	CASSSNRGRGTGELFF
-	TRBV18	-	TRBJ2-3	TGTGCCAGCTCACCAAGCGGATACACAGATACGCAGTATTTT	CASSPSGYTDTQYF
-	TRBV6-1	-	TRBJ1-2	TGTGCCAGCAGTGAAACGGTCAATCCCCTCTATGGCTACACCTTC	CASSETVNPLYGYTF
-	TRBV5-4	-	TRBJ1-2	TGTGCCAGCAGCCGCCAGGATAGGACACACTATGGCTACACCTTC	CASSRQDRTHYGYTF
TRBD1	TRBV6-1	-	TRBJ2-3	TGTGCCAGCAGTAAGACAGGGTTGGATACGCAGTATTTT	CASSKTGLDTQYF
TRBD1	TRBV18	-	TRBJ1-2	TGTGCCAGCTCACCCATTGGACAGGCTGATCATGGCTACACCTTC	CASSPIGQADHGYTF
-	TRBV30	-	TRBJ2-4	TGTGCCTGGGTAGGACTCCGAGCCAAAAACATTCAGTACTTC	CAWVGLRAKNIQYF
-	TRBV7-9	-	TRBJ1-5	TGTGCCAGCAGTTCGGAGGCTCAGCCCCAGCATTTT	CASSSEAQPQHF
-	TRBV19	-	TRBJ2-1	TGTGCCAGTAGCTGGGCGACAGAATTCTCCTACAATGAGCAGTTCTTC	CASSWATEFSYNEQFF
-	TRBV29-1	-	TRBJ2-7	TGCAGCGCATCCGCCGGCGGATTAACCTACGAGCAGTACTTC	CSASAGGLTYEQYF
-	TRBV7-9	once	TRBJ2-5	TGTGCCAGCAGCTTAGGCGAAGAAGAGACCCAGTACTTC	CASSLGEEETQYF
-	TRBV5-1	-	TRBJ1-2	TGCGCCAGCAGCTTTGGGGGGAATGGCTACACCTTC	CASSFGGNGYTF
TRBD2	TRBV9	-	TRBJ2-3	TGTGCCAGCAGCGTGGGGACTAGCGGGGATACGCAGTATTTT	CASSVGTSGDTQYF
TRBD1	TRBV5-6	-	TRBJ2-7	TGTGCCAGCAGTTGGGACAGCTCCTACGAGCAGTACTTC	CASSWDSSYEQYF
TRBD1	TRBV14	-	TRBJ1-2	TGTGCCAGCAGCCACTTGACAGGGAGCTATGGCTACACCTTC	CASSHLTGSYGYTF
-	TRBV10-3	-	TRBJ2-2	TGTGCCATCGGGCGCGACACCGGGGAGCTGTTTTTT	CAIGRDTGELFF
TRBD2	TRBV7-9	-	TRBJ2-2	TGTGCCAGCAGCTTGCGGGGGACCAACACCGGGGAGCTGTTTTTT	CASSLRGTNTGELFF
TRBD2	TRBV9	-	TRBJ2-2	TGTGCCAGCAGCGTATCCGGACTAGGGGTCGGGGAGCTGTTTTTT	CASSVSGLGVGELFF
-	TRBV6-5	-	TRBJ2-1	TGTGCCAGCAGTTACTCCCCAGGCTACAATGAGCAGTTCTTC	CASSYSPGYNEQFF
-	TRBV5-4	-	TRBJ1-2	TGTGCCAGCAGCTTGGACAGGGTGAGTGACTACACCTTC	CASSLDRVSDYTF
-	TRBV19	-	TRBJ1-5	TGTGCCAGTAGTCTCCAGGGAGGTCAGCCCCAGCATTTT	CASSLQGGQPQHF
-	TRBV30	-	TRBJ1-1	TGTGCCTGGAGTGTAATCCTAAATGAAGCTTTCTTT	CAWSVILNEAFF